The present TCR beta chain was sequenced within a study of human T cells and chemical hapten exposure. Each cDNA molecule in the library carried unique molecular identifiers. TCRdb used MiXCR to reprocess the RACE reads, holding one entry per CDR3 protein. The sample includes around 120,000 distinct CDR3 sequences, about 12% seen only once; the top ten take 1.2% to 1.5%. Germline-derived CDR1 and CDR2 are PRHDT and FYEKMQ (reference sequence). Between the trimmed V and J ends, which lost 7 bases and 0 bases, there was a span of 11 bases. The CDR3 runs 14 residues. Time point of the sample: patch test 1, 2 weeks after DPC sensitization. Treatment described: therapeutic diphenylcyclopropenone sensitization with weekly scalp DPC.

This chain joins TRBV13 and TRBJ2-3; possibly TRBD2 for D (6 bases). The source material was whole blood, sampled in connection with sensitization to the hapten diphenylcyclopropenone (DPC). The TCR was taken from a woman between 50 and 59 years old with alopecia areata. Some clones in this sample may be carry-over from other donors' samples. The DNA for the CDR3 is TGTGCCAGCACCCCCGGGGGAAGCACAGATACGCAGTATTTT. Protein: CASTPGGSTDTQYF.